The clone carrying this TCR beta chain has a handful of counts. Its specificity is not known. This entry is derived from a study of T cells after yellow fever vaccination. Study-wide findings and caveats: Among all clonotypes, a small share was observed in both CD4 and CD8 compartments. Abundant clonotypes from the bulk population could have been carried over as contaminants into FACS-sorted repertoires. Weaker, the secondary response had a peak occurring faster, on day 5 versus 15.

UMIs were added to TCR cDNA along with a universal primer site when it was made by 5'RACE template switching. One entry per CDR3 protein, called by TCRdb with MiXCR from the 5' RACE reads. The sample lists just under 600,000 distinct CDR3 sequences, about 13% seen once, with over 13% in the top ten. This receptor was identified in a young man who received the YFV17D yellow fever vaccine. Material: PBMCs, obtained on the day of the yellow fever booster vaccination.

CDR3 in DNA: TGTGCCAGCAGTTCCGTGGATGAAAAACTGTTTTTT. Its protein is CASSSVDEKLFF. The chain is built from TRBV6-5 and TRBJ1-4; D is undetermined. The CDR3 has 12 residues. Trimming took 4 bases from V and 6 from J, leaving 6 bases between them. Germline V gene lookup returns CDR1 MNHEY and CDR2 SVGAGI.